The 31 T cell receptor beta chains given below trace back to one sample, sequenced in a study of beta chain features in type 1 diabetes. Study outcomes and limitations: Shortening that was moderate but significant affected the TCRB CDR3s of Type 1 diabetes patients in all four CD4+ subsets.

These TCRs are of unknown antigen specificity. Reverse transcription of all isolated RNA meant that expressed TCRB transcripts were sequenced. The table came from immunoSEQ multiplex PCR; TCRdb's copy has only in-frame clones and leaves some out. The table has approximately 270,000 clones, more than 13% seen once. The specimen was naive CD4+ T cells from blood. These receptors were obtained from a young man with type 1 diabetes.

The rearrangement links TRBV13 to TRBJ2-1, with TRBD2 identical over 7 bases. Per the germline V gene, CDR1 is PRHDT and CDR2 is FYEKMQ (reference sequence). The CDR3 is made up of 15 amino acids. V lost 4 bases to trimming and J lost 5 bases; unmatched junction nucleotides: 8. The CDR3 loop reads CASSSPRTSNNEQFF. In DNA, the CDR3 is TGTGCCAGCAGCTCCCCCCGGACTAGTAACAATGAGCAGTTCTTC.

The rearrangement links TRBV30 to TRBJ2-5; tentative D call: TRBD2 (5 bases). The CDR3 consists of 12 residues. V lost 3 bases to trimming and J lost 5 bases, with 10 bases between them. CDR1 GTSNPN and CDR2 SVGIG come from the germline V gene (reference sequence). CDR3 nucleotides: TGTGCCTGGAGCGGAACGGGGGAGACCCAGTACTTC. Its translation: CAWSGTGETQYF.

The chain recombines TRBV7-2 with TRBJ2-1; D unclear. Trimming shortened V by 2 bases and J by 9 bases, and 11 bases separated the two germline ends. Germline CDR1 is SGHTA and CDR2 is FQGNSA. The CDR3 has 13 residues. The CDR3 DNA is TGTGCCAGCAGCTTATTGAACTTCGGTGAGCAGTTCTTC. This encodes CASSLLNFGEQFF.

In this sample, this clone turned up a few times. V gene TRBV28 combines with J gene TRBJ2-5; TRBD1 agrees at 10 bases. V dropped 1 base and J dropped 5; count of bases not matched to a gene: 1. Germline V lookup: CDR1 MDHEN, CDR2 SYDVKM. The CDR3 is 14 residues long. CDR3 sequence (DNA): TGTGCCAGCAGTTTATCGGGACAGGGGGAGACCCAGTACTTC. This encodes CASSLSGQGETQYF.

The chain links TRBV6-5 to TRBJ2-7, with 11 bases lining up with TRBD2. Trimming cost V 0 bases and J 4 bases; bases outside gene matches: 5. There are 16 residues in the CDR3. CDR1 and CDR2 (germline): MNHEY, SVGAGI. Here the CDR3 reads CASSYSTSGDQYEQYF. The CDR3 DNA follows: TGTGCCAGCAGTTACTCGACTAGCGGGGATCAGTACGAGCAGTACTTC.

The CDR3 spells CASSPGLAEGRSTDTQYF. DNA of the CDR3: TGTGCCAGCAGCCCGGGACTAGCGGAGGGGCGTAGCACAGATACGCAGTATTTT. This chain uses TRBV4-2 with TRBJ2-3, with 11 bases aligning to TRBD2. V lost 4 bases and J lost 0; bases outside the gene matches: 9. Germline V gene data show CDR1 as LGHNA and CDR2 as YNFKEQ. The CDR3 extends over 18 amino acids.

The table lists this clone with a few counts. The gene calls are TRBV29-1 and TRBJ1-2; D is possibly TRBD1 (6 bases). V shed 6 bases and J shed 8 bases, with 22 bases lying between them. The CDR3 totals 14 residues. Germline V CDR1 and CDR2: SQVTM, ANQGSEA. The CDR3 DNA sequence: TGCAGCGTCTCAGACGAGCGACAGGCGGAAGGCTACACCTTC. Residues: CSVSDERQAEGYTF.

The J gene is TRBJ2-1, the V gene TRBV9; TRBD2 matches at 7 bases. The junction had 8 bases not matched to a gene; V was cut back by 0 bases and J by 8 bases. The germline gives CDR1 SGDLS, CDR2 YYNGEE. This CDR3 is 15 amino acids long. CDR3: CASSVGLAGFDEQFF. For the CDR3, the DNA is TGTGCCAGCAGCGTAGGACTAGCAGGGTTCGATGAGCAGTTCTTC.

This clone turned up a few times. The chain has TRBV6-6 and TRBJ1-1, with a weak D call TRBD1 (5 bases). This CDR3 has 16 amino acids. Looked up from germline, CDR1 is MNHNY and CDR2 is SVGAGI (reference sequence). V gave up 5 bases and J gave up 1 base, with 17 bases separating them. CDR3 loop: CASSPPLQGGNTEAFF. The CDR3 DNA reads TGTGCCAGCAGTCCTCCGCTTCAGGGAGGGAACACTGAAGCTTTCTTT.

CDR3 DNA sequence: TGTGCCAGTAGTACCCTGATGGCAGGGGAGACCCAGTACTTC. Its protein product is CASSTLMAGETQYF. V usage is TRBV19 and J usage is TRBJ2-5; TRBD1 is a possible D gene (5 bases). Trimming removed 4 bases at V and 5 bases at J, with 14 bases between. CDR1 is LNHDA and CDR2 is SQIVND in the germline V gene (reference sequence). This CDR3 is built from 14 residues.

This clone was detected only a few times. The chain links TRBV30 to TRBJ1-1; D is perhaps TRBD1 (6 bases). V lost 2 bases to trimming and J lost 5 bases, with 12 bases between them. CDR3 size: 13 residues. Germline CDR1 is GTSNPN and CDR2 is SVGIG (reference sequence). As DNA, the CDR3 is TGTGCCTGGAGTTCGAATAGGGGGACTGAAGCTTTCTTT. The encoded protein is CAWSSNRGTEAFF.

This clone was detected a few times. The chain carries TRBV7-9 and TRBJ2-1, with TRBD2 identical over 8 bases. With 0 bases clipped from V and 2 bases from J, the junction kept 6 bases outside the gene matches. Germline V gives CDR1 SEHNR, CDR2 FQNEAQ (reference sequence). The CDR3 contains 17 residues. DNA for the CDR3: TGTGCCAGCAGCTTAGCCCTCGTAGCGGGAACCTACAATGAGCAGTTCTTC. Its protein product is CASSLALVAGTYNEQFF.

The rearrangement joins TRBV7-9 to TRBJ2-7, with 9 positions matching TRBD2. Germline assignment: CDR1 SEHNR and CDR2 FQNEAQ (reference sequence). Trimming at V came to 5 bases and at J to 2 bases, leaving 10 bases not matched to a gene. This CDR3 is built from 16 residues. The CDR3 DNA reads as TGTGCCAGCAGCCCGAAGGTAGCGGGAGATCCCTACGAGCAGTACTTC. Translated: CASSPKVAGDPYEQYF.

The CDR3 bases are TGTGCCAGTAGGAATAGCGGGTACAATGAGCAGTTCTTC. Translation gives CASRNSGYNEQFF. V gene TRBV19 combines with J gene TRBJ2-1; TRBD2 matches at 7 bases. Trimming removed 6 bases from V and 4 bases from J; junction bases left unmatched: 3. The CDR3 length is 13 residues. In germline, CDR1 is LNHDA, CDR2 SQIVND (reference sequence).

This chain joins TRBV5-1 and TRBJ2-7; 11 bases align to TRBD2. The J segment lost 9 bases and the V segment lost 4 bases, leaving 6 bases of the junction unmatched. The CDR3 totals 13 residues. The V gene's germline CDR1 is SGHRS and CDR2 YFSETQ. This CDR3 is CASSLAGGLRQYF. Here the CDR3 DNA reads TGCGCCAGCAGCCTAGCGGGAGGATTGAGGCAGTACTTC.

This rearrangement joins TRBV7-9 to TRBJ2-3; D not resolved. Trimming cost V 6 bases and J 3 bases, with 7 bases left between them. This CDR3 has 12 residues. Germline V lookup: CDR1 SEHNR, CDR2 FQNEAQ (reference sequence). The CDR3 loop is CASSDMTDTQYF. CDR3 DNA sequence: TGTGCCAGCAGTGACATGACAGATACGCAGTATTTT.

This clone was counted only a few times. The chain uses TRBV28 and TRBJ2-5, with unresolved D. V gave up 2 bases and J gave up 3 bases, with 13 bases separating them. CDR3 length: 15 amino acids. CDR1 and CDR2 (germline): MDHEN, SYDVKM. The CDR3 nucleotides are TGTGCCAGCAGTTTAACGCGTCAGGATGAAGAGACCCAGTACTTC. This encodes CASSLTRQDEETQYF.

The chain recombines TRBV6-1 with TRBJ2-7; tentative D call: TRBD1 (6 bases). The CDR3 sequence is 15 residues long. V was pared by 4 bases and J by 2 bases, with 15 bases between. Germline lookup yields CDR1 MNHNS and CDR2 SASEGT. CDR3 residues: CASSVGQKATYEQYF. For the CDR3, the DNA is TGTGCCAGCAGTGTCGGACAGAAAGCTACCTACGAGCAGTACTTC.

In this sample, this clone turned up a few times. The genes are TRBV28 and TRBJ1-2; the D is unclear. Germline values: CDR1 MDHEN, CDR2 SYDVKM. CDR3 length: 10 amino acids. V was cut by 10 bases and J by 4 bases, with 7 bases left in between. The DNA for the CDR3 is TGTGCCAACAGCCTCTATGGCTACACCTTC. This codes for CANSLYGYTF.

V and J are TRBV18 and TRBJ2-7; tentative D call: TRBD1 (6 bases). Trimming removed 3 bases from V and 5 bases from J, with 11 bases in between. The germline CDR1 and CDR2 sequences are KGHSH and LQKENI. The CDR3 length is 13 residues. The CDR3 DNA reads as TGTGCCAGCTCACCGCACAGGGAACACGAGCAGTACTTC. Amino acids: CASSPHREHEQYF.

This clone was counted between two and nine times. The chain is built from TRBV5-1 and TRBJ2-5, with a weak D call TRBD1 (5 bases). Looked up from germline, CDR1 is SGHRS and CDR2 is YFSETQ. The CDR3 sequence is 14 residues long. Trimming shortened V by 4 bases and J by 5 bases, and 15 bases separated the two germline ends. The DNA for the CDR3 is TGCGCCAGCAGCGCCGGACAATCGCGGGAGACCCAGTACTTC. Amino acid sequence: CASSAGQSRETQYF.

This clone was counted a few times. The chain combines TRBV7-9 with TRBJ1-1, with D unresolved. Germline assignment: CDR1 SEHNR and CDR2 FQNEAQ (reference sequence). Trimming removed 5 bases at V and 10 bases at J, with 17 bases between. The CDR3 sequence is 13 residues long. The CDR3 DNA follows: TGTGCCAGCAGCATCGTAGGGAGCCCGGGAGCTTTCTTT. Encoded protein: CASSIVGSPGAFF.

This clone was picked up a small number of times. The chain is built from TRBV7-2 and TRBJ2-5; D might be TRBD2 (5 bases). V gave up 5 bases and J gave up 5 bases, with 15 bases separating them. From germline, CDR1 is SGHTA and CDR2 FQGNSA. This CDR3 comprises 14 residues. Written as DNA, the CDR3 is TGTGCCAGCAGCGCCGGGTCGGGGTTGGAGACCCAGTACTTC. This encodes CASSAGSGLETQYF.

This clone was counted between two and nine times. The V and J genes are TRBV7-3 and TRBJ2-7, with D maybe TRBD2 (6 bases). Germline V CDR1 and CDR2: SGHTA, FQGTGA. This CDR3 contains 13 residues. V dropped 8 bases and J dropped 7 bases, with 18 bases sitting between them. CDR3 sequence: CASSPGLPGEQYF. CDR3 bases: TGTGCCAGCTCCCCGGGACTCCCGGGGGAGCAGTACTTC.

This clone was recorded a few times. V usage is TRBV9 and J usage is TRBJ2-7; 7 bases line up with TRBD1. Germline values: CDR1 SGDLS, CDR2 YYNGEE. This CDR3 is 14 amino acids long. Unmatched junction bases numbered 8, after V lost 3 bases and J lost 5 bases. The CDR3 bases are TGTGCCAGCAGCGAACACCCCGGGACAGACGAGCAGTACTTC. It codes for CASSEHPGTDEQYF.

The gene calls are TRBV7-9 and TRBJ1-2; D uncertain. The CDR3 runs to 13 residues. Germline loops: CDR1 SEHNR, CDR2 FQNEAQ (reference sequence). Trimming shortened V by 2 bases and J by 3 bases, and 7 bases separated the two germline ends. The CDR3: CASSLRGYYGYTF. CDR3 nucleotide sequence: TGTGCCAGCAGCTTAAGAGGCTACTATGGCTACACCTTC.

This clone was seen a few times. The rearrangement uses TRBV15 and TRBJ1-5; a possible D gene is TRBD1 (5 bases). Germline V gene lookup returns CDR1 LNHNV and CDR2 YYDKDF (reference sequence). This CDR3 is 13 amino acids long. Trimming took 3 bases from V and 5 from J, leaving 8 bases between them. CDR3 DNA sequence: TGTGCCACCAGCAGGGGGCCCGATCAGCCCCAGCATTTT. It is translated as CATSRGPDQPQHF.

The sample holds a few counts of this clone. The CDR3 coding sequence is TGTGCCAGCAGCCCGGGGACAGGGGGAAACACCATATATTTT. Amino acids: CASSPGTGGNTIYF. This chain uses TRBV9 with TRBJ1-3; 9 bases are shared with TRBD1. V lost 4 bases and J lost 4; bases outside the gene matches: 3. The CDR3 runs to 14 residues. Germline values: CDR1 SGDLS, CDR2 YYNGEE.

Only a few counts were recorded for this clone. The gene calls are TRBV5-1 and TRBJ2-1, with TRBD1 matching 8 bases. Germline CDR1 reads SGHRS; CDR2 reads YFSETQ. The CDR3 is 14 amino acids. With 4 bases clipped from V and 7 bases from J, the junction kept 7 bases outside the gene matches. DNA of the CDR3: TGCGCCAGCAGCCCCCGGACAGGGTCAAATGAGCAGTTCTTC. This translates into CASSPRTGSNEQFF.

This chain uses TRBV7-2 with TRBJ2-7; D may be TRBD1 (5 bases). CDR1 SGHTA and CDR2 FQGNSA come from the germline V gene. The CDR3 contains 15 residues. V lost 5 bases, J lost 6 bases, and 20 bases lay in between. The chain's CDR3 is CASSPYMRIQGEQYF. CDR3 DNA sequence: TGTGCCAGCAGCCCGTACATGAGGATTCAGGGCGAGCAGTACTTC.

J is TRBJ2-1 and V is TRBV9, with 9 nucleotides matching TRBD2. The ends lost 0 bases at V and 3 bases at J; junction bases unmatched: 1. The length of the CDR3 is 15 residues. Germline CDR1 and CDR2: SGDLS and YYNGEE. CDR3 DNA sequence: TGTGCCAGCAGCGTAGCTAGCGGGAACTACAATGAGCAGTTCTTC. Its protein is CASSVASGNYNEQFF.